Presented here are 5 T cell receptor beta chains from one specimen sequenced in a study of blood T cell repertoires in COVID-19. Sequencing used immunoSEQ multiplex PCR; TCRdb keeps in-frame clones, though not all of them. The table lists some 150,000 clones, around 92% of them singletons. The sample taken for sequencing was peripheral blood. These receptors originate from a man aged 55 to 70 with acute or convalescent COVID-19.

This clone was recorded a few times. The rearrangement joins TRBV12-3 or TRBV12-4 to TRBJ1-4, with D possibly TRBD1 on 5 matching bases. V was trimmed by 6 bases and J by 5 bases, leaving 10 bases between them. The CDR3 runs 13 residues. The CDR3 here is CASRTTVNEKLFF. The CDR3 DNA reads TGTGCCAGCAGGACGACAGTAAATGAAAAACTGTTTTTT.

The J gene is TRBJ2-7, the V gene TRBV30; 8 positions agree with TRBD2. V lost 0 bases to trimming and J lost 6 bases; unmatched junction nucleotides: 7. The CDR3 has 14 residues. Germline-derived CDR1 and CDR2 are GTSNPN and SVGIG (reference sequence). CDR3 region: CAWSVVRGDVEQYF. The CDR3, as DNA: TGTGCCTGGAGTGTGGTGCGGGGGGATGTCGAGCAGTACTTC.

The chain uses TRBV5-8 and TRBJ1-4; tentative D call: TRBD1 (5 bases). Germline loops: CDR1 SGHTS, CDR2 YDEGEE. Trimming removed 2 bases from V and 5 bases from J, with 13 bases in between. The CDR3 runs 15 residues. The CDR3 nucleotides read TGTGCCAGCAGCTTTCGGGGACTGAGCAATGAAAAACTGTTTTTT. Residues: CASSFRGLSNEKLFF.

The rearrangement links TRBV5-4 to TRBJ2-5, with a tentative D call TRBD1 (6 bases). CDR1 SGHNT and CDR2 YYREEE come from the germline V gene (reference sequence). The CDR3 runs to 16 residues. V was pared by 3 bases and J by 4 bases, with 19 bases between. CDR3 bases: TGTGCCAGCAGCTCATGGTCAGGGGTTGTCGGAGAGACCCAGTACTTC. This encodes CASSSWSGVVGETQYF.

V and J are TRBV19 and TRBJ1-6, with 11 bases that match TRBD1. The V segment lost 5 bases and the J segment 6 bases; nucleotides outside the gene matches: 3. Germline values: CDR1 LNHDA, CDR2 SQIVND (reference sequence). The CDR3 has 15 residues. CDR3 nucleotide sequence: TGTGCCAGTAGTGTCGGGACAGGGGGTAATTCACCCCTCCACTTT. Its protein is CASSVGTGGNSPLHF.